These T cell receptor beta chains were read from a single sample in a study of cytomegalovirus exposure and HLA in healthy donors. Clones were read by immunoSEQ multiplex PCR, and TCRdb kept only the in-frame ones, dropping some. The sample lists about 130,000 clones, around 77% occurring once. Input material: PBMCs. All receptors come from a male donor in good health and CMV-seropositive. The CDR3 runs from the conserved cysteine through the conserved F or W. Each record gives: J gene, D gene, V gene, clone size, CDR3 DNA, CDR3 protein. A D gene is named only where the DNA matches it firmly. The size of a clone is reported for some rows only, either as once, few or many, or as a class for expanded clones.

J: TRBJ1-1
D: -
V: TRBV5-6
size: -
DNA: TGTGCCAGCAGCTTGGAAGGGGGTTTGAACACTGAAGCTTTCTTT
CDR3: CASSLEGGLNTEAFF

J: TRBJ2-3
D: -
V: TRBV2
size: -
DNA: TGTGCCACTGGACTCACAGATACGCAGTATTTT
CDR3: CATGLTDTQYF

J: TRBJ2-3
D: -
V: TRBV5-1
size: -
DNA: TGCGCCAGCAGCCGGGACTCCTATCGCACAGATACGCAGTATTTT
CDR3: CASSRDSYRTDTQYF

J: TRBJ2-1
D: TRBD2
V: TRBV9
size: -
DNA: TGTGCCAGCAGCACAGGGACTAGCGCCAACAATGAGCAGTTCTTC
CDR3: CASSTGTSANNEQFF

J: TRBJ2-1
D: -
V: TRBV2
size: -
DNA: TGTGCCAGCAGAGTGGAGGTTTGGGATGAGCAGTTCTTC
CDR3: CASRVEVWDEQFF

J: TRBJ2-5
D: TRBD2
V: TRBV7-9
size: -
DNA: TGTGCCAGCAGCCGGGGACTAGCGGACCGAGAGACCCAGTACTTC
CDR3: CASSRGLADRETQYF

J: TRBJ2-2
D: -
V: TRBV7-7
size: -
DNA: TGTGCCAGCAGCTTAGGAGTTCACACCGGGGAGCTGTTTTTT
CDR3: CASSLGVHTGELFF

J: TRBJ2-3
D: -
V: TRBV6-4
size: -
DNA: TGTGCCAGCAGTGACTCGCGCTTGGCGGGAGATACGCAGTATTTT
CDR3: CASSDSRLAGDTQYF

J: TRBJ2-4
D: TRBD2
V: TRBV5-4
size: -
DNA: TGTACCAGCAGCGAGCGGGGCGGGGGAAATATTCAGTACTTC
CDR3: CTSSERGGGNIQYF

J: TRBJ2-7
D: -
V: TRBV7-9
size: few
DNA: TGTGCCAGCAGGGATACACGGGACAAGTCCGACGAGCAGTACTTC
CDR3: CASRDTRDKSDEQYF

J: TRBJ2-1
D: TRBD2
V: TRBV9
size: -
DNA: TGTGCCAGCAGCCTCACTAGCGCCAGCTCCTACAATGAGCAGTTCTTC
CDR3: CASSLTSASSYNEQFF

J: TRBJ1-5
D: -
V: TRBV6-1
size: -
DNA: TGTGCCAGCAGTGGCCGGACAGAAGGCAATCAGCCCCAGCATTTT
CDR3: CASSGRTEGNQPQHF

J: TRBJ1-2
D: TRBD1
V: TRBV6-1
size: once
DNA: TGTGCCAGCAGTGTGGGACAGGGCTATGGCTACACCTTC
CDR3: CASSVGQGYGYTF

J: TRBJ1-2
D: -
V: TRBV5-1
size: -
DNA: TGCGCCAGCAGCATAGACAGTCCTAACTATGGCTACACCTTC
CDR3: CASSIDSPNYGYTF

J: TRBJ2-7
D: -
V: TRBV6-1
size: -
DNA: TGTGCCATCAGTGAGTCAGGGAACTACGAGCAGTACTTC
CDR3: CAISESGNYEQYF

J: TRBJ2-3
D: -
V: TRBV29-1
size: -
DNA: TGCAGCGTTGAAGGCGTAGCGCCGATGAAGACAGATACGCAGTATTTT
CDR3: CSVEGVAPMKTDTQYF

J: TRBJ2-5
D: -
V: TRBV6-5
size: -
DNA: TGTGCCAGCAGTTACCCTAGCGACCAAGAGACCCGGTACTTC
CDR3: CASSYPSDQETRYF

J: TRBJ2-1
D: TRBD2
V: TRBV6-1
size: -
DNA: TGTGCCAGCAGTGACCTACCCCCGACTAGCGGGAGAAGTAATGAGCAGTTCTTC
CDR3: CASSDLPPTSGRSNEQFF

J: TRBJ2-1
D: -
V: TRBV27
size: -
DNA: TGTGCCAGCAGTTTTCCAAGGCAGGGTGGCAATGAGCAGTTCTTC
CDR3: CASSFPRQGGNEQFF

J: TRBJ2-1
D: -
V: TRBV29-1
size: -
DNA: TGCAGTGGGGGGTCCAGGGGGGACCTCAATGAGCAGTTCTTC
CDR3: CSGGSRGDLNEQFF

J: TRBJ1-1
D: TRBD1
V: TRBV5-4
size: -
DNA: TGTGCCAGCAGCCCCTACAGGGGAGAATTGAACACTGAAGCTTTCTTT
CDR3: CASSPYRGELNTEAFF

J: TRBJ1-2
D: -
V: TRBV7-9
size: -
DNA: TGTGCCAGCAGCCCGCCTTCGGGGTGGGGCTACACCTTC
CDR3: CASSPPSGWGYTF

J: TRBJ1-2
D: -
V: TRBV10-3
size: -
DNA: TGTGCTGCGGGCACTCCAAACTATGGCTACACCTTC
CDR3: CAAGTPNYGYTF

J: TRBJ2-3
D: TRBD1
V: TRBV28
size: few
DNA: TGTGCCAGCGGGACAGGAGGCACAGATACGCAGTATTTT
CDR3: CASGTGGTDTQYF

J: TRBJ2-3
D: TRBD2
V: TRBV28
size: -
DNA: TGTGCCAGCAGTCCCGGGACTAGCGAAGATACGCAGTATTTT
CDR3: CASSPGTSEDTQYF

J: TRBJ2-7
D: -
V: TRBV5-1
size: -
DNA: TGCGCCAGCAGCTTGGCCGGCCAGGGGCCTTACGAGCAGTACTTC
CDR3: CASSLAGQGPYEQYF

J: TRBJ2-5
D: -
V: TRBV5-1
size: -
DNA: TGCGCCAGCAGCCCTGAAGCAGGAGGTATAGAGACCCAGTACTTC
CDR3: CASSPEAGGIETQYF

J: TRBJ2-1
D: TRBD2
V: TRBV27
size: -
DNA: TGTGCCAGCAGTTTATTGCCCGGGACTAGCGGGGGGGCTATAGATGAGCAGTTCTTC
CDR3: CASSLLPGTSGGAIDEQFF

J: TRBJ2-5
D: TRBD1
V: TRBV28
size: -
DNA: TGTGCCAGCAGGAGAGGGACAGGGATTCAAGAGACCCAGTACTTC
CDR3: CASRRGTGIQETQYF

J: TRBJ2-2
D: -
V: TRBV4-2
size: -
DNA: TGTGCCAGCAGCCAAGATGGCCCCTCCGGGGGGCAGAGGAACACCGGGGAGCTGTTTTTT
CDR3: CASSQDGPSGGQRNTGELFF

J: TRBJ1-3
D: TRBD1
V: TRBV5-1
size: -
DNA: TGCGCCAGCAGCTTACTGGGACAGGGGACTGGAAACACCATATATTTT
CDR3: CASSLLGQGTGNTIYF

J: TRBJ1-1
D: -
V: TRBV10-3
size: -
DNA: TGTGCCATCAGCCAACAGGGAGACACTGAAGCTTTCTTT
CDR3: CAISQQGDTEAFF

J: TRBJ2-1
D: TRBD2
V: TRBV6-6
size: -
DNA: TGTGCCAGCAGTTACTCCCTAGCGGGGGAGGGGGAGCAGTTCTTC
CDR3: CASSYSLAGEGEQFF

J: TRBJ1-2
D: -
V: TRBV19
size: once
DNA: TGTGCCAGTAGTACACACCACAACTATGGCTACACCTTC
CDR3: CASSTHHNYGYTF

J: TRBJ2-3
D: -
V: TRBV6-1
size: -
DNA: TGTGCCAGCAGTGAGGTCAGGGGATTAACAGATACGCAGTATTTT
CDR3: CASSEVRGLTDTQYF

J: TRBJ1-5
D: -
V: TRBV6-1
size: -
DNA: TGTGCCAGCAGTCCACAGCCAATTGGCAATCAGCCCCAGCATTTT
CDR3: CASSPQPIGNQPQHF

J: TRBJ1-2
D: TRBD1
V: TRBV14
size: few
DNA: TGTGCCAGCAGCCACCTGGACAGGGACCATGGCTACACCTTC
CDR3: CASSHLDRDHGYTF

J: TRBJ1-6
D: -
V: TRBV4-1
size: -
DNA: TGCGCCAGCACCACTTCGCCCGGAGATAATTCACCCCTCCACTTT
CDR3: CASTTSPGDNSPLHF

J: TRBJ2-5
D: -
V: TRBV5-6
size: -
DNA: TGTGCCAGCAGCTTGGGTCGGCGGGGGCTCCAAGAGACCCAGTACTTC
CDR3: CASSLGRRGLQETQYF

J: TRBJ1-6
D: TRBD1
V: TRBV2
size: -
DNA: TGTGCCAGCAGTGAAAGGGGACAGGGCTCCTATAATTCACCCCTCCACTTT
CDR3: CASSERGQGSYNSPLHF

J: TRBJ2-7
D: -
V: TRBV9
size: -
DNA: TGTGCCAGCAGCCCCCGACTAGGGAGGGAGCAGTACTTC
CDR3: CASSPRLGREQYF

J: TRBJ1-4
D: -
V: TRBV6-5
size: few
DNA: TGTGCCAGCAGTACGGCGGGCGGGGAGGAAAAACTGTTTTTT
CDR3: CASSTAGGEEKLFF

J: TRBJ1-2
D: TRBD1
V: TRBV5-6
size: once
DNA: TGTGCCAGCAGCTCACAGGGGGCGTTCGGCTACACCTTC
CDR3: CASSSQGAFGYTF

J: TRBJ1-1
D: -
V: TRBV5-1
size: -
DNA: TGCGCCAGCAGCTTGGTACAGTGGGGGGGTAGGACTGAAGCTTTCTTT
CDR3: CASSLVQWGGRTEAFF

J: TRBJ1-6
D: -
V: TRBV9
size: -
DNA: TGTGCCAGCAGAGGGCAGGGAGGGTCACCCCTCCACTTT
CDR3: CASRGQGGSPLHF

J: TRBJ2-2
D: TRBD2
V: TRBV7-3
size: -
DNA: TGTGCCAGCAGCTTAGCGGTAGCGGGGGCCGGGGAGCTGTTTTTT
CDR3: CASSLAVAGAGELFF

J: TRBJ2-3
D: -
V: TRBV5-1
size: -
DNA: TGCGCCAGCAGCTTTGGGGCCTACACAGATACGCAGTATTTT
CDR3: CASSFGAYTDTQYF